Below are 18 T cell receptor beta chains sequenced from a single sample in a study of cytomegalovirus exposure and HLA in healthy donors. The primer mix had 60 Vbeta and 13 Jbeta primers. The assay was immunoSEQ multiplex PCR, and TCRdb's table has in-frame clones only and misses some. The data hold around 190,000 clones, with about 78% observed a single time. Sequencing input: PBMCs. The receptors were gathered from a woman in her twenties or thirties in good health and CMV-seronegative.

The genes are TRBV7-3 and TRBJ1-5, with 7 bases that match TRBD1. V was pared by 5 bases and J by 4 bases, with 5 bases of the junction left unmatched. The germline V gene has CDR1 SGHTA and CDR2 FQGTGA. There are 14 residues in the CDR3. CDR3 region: CASSPQTGNQPQHF. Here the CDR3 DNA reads TGTGCCAGCAGCCCACAGACAGGGAATCAGCCCCAGCATTTT.

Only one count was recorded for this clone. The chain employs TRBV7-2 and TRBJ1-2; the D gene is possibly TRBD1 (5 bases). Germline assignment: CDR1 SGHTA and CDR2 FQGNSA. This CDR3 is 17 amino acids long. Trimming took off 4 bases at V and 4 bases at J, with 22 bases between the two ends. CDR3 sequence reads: CASSSSTRGTMGYGYTF. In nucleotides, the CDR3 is TGTGCCAGCAGCTCCTCGACAAGGGGAACTATGGGCTATGGCTACACCTTC. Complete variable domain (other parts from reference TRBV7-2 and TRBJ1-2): GAGVSQSPSNKVTEKGKDVELRCDPISGHTALYWYRQSLGQGLEFLIYFQGNSAPDKSGLPSDRFSAERTGGSVSTLTIQRTQQEDSAVYLCASSSSTRGTMGYGYTFGSGTRLTVV.

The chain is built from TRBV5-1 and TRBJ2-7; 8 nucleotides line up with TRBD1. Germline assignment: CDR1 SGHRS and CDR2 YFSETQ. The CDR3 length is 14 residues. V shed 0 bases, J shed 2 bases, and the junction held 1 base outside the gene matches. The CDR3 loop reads CASSLVGQAYEQYF. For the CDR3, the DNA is TGCGCCAGCAGCTTGGTGGGACAGGCCTACGAGCAGTACTTC.

The CDR3 DNA reads TGTGCCAGCAATCTTCCGGGACAGGGTACGCAGTATTTT. This gives the protein CASNLPGQGTQYF. The V and J genes are TRBV28 and TRBJ2-3; 9 bases are shared with TRBD1. The germline V gene has CDR1 MDHEN and CDR2 SYDVKM. The CDR3 totals 13 residues. The trim removed 7 bases at V and 8 bases at J, leaving 7 bases unmatched.

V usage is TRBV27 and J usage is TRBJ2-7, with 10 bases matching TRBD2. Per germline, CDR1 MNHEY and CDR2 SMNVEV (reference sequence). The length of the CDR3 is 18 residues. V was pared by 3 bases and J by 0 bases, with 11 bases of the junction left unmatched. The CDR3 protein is CASSFGGPLAGVSYEQYF. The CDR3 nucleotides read TGTGCCAGCAGTTTCGGTGGTCCTCTAGCGGGAGTCTCCTACGAGCAGTACTTC.

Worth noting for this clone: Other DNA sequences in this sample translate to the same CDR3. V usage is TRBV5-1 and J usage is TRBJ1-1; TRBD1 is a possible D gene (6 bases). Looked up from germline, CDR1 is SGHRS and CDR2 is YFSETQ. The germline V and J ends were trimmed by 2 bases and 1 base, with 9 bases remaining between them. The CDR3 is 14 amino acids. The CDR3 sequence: CASSLDRPNTEAFF. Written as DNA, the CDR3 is TGCGCCAGCAGCTTAGACAGGCCGAACACTGAAGCTTTCTTT.

As DNA, the CDR3 is TGTGCCAGCTCACCGCGGGGCCCGTACCAAGAGACCCAGTACTTC. Translation gives CASSPRGPYQETQYF. This chain uses TRBV18 with TRBJ2-5, with D perhaps matching TRBD2 (6 bases). Between the trimmed V and J ends, which lost 3 bases and 0 bases, there was a span of 11 bases. The germline gives CDR1 KGHSH, CDR2 LQKENI. This CDR3 contains 15 residues.

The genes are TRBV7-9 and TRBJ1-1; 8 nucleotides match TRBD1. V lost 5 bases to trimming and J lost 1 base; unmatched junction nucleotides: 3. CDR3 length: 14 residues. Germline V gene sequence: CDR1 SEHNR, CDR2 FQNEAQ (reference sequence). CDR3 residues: CASSATGGNTEAFF. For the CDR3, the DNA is TGTGCCAGCAGCGCAACAGGGGGGAACACTGAAGCTTTCTTT.

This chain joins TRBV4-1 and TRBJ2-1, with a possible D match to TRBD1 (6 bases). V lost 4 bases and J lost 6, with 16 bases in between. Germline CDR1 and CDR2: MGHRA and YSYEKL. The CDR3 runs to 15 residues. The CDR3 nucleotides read TGCGCCAGCAGCCTAGGACAGAAACCACTCAATGAGCAGTTCTTC. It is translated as CASSLGQKPLNEQFF.

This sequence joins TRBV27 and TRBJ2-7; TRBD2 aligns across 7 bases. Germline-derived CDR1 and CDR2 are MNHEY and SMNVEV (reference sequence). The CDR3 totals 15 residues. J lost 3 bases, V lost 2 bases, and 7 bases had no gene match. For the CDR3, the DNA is TGTGCCAGCAGTTTAACAGGCGGGAGATTCTACGAGCAGTACTTC. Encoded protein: CASSLTGGRFYEQYF.

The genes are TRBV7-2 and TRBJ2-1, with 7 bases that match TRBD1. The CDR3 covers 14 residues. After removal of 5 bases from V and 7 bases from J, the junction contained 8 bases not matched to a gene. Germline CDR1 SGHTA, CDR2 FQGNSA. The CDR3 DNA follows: TGTGCCAGCAGCCATGGACAGGCCTCGAATGAGCAGTTCTTC. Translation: CASSHGQASNEQFF.

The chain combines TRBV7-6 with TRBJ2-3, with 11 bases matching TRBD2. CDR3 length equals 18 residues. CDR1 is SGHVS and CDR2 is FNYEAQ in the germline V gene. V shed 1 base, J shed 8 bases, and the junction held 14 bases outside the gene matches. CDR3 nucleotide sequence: TGTGCCAGCAGCTTAGGACTAGCGGGGACCGACGGGGTTGGTACGCAGTATTTT. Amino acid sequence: CASSLGLAGTDGVGTQYF.

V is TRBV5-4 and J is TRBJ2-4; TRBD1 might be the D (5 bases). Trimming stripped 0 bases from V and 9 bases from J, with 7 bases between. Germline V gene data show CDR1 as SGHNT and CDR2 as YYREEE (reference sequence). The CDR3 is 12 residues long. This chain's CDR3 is CASSLAGAIQYF. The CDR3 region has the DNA TGTGCCAGCAGCTTGGCTGGGGCCATTCAGTACTTC.

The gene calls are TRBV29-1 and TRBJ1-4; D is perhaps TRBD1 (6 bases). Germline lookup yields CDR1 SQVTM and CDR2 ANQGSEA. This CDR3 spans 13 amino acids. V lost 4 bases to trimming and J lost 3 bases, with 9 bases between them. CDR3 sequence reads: CSVGDNPNEKLFF. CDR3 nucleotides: TGCAGCGTTGGGGACAACCCTAATGAAAAACTGTTTTTT.

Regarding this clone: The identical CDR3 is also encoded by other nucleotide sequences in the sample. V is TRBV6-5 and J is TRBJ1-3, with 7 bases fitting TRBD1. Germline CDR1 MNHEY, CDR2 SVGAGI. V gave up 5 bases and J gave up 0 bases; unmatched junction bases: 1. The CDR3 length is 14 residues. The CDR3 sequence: CASSRTGSGNTIYF. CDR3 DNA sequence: TGTGCCAGCAGTAGGACAGGCTCTGGAAACACCATATATTTT.

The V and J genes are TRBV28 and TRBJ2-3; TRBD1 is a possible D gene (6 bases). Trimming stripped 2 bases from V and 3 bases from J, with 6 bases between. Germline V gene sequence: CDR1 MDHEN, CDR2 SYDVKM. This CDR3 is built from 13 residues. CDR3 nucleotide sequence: TGTGCCAGCAGTTTAGGACAGACAGATACGCAGTATTTT. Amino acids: CASSLGQTDTQYF.

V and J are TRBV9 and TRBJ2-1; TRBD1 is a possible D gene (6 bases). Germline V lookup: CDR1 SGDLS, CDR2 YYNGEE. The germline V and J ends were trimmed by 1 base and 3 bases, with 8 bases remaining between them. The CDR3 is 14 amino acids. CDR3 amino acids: CASSVSGVYNEQFF. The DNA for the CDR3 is TGTGCCAGCAGCGTATCAGGGGTCTACAATGAGCAGTTCTTC.

In DNA form, the CDR3 reads TGTGCCAGCAGCGGCAGGGACACCCCAAACTATGGCTACACCTTC. Amino acid sequence: CASSGRDTPNYGYTF. The rearrangement joins TRBV7-9 to TRBJ1-2; D is possibly TRBD1 (6 bases). Trimming pared 5 bases from V and 2 bases from J, leaving 15 bases between. The germline gives CDR1 SEHNR, CDR2 FQNEAQ (reference sequence). This CDR3 spans 15 amino acids.